These T cell receptor beta chains were read from a single sample in a study of blood T cell repertoires in COVID-19. Sequenced by immunoSEQ multiplex PCR; TCRdb stores in-frame clones only, minus some. The sample has approximately 260,000 clones, 75% to 90% seen once. The sequenced sample was PBMCs or T cells enriched from blood (not recorded which). The receptors were gathered from a woman between 40 and 50 years old with acute COVID-19. The CDR3 runs from the conserved cysteine through the conserved F or W. A D gene is named only where the DNA matches it firmly. Clone size appears in some rows only: once, few, many, or a class for an expanded clone.

abundance	v_gene	j_gene	d_gene	CDR3aa	CDR3nt
NA	TRBV3-1/TRBV3-2	TRBJ2-5	NA	CASSQGGQQETQYF	TGTGCCAGCAGCCAAGGCGGGCAGCAAGAGACCCAGTACTTC
NA	TRBV9	TRBJ2-4	TRBD2	CASSGVPGLGGENIQYF	TGTGCCAGCAGCGGGGTCCCGGGACTAGGGGGGGAAAACATTCAGTACTTC
NA	TRBV9	TRBJ2-7	TRBD2	CASSGGLAGSYEQYF	TGTGCCAGCAGCGGGGGACTAGCGGGTTCCTACGAGCAGTACTTC
NA	TRBV29-1	TRBJ1-1	NA	CSALSQGNTEAFF	TGCAGCGCTTTATCCCAGGGGAACACTGAAGCTTTCTTT
NA	TRBV12-3/TRBV12-4	TRBJ1-2	NA	CASSPGQHYGYTF	TGTGCCAGCAGTCCAGGACAGCACTATGGCTACACCTTC
NA	TRBV7-3	TRBJ2-1	NA	CASSFDGGPYNEQFF	TGTGCCAGCAGCTTTGACGGAGGCCCTTACAATGAGCAGTTCTTC
NA	TRBV4-1	TRBJ1-1	NA	CASSHATGRGVMNTEAFF	TGCGCCAGCAGCCATGCTACAGGAAGGGGTGTGATGAACACTGAAGCTTTCTTT
once	TRBV9	TRBJ2-1	TRBD2	CASSPTGLAGREDEQFF	TGTGCCAGCAGCCCAACGGGACTAGCGGGAAGGGAAGATGAGCAGTTCTTC
few	TRBV19	TRBJ1-4	NA	CAGTSGEKLFF	TGTGCGGGGACTAGCGGTGAAAAACTGTTTTTT
NA	TRBV25-1	TRBJ1-2	TRBD1	CASQGQGRIYGYTF	TGTGCCAGCCAGGGACAGGGGCGGATTTATGGCTACACCTTC
NA	TRBV25-1	TRBJ2-1	NA	CASSRANPSYNEQFF	TGTGCCAGTTCCCGAGCTAATCCCTCCTACAATGAGCAGTTCTTC
NA	TRBV5-1	TRBJ2-1	TRBD2	CASSLGAGVDNEQFF	TGCGCCAGCAGCTTGGGTGCGGGAGTGGACAATGAGCAGTTCTTC
NA	TRBV11-2	TRBJ1-3	NA	CASSLETGRGSRDTIYF	TGTGCCAGCAGCTTAGAAACGGGGAGGGGCTCCAGAGACACCATATATTTT
NA	TRBV4-1	TRBJ1-2	TRBD1	CASSQGLLRTGEFNGYTF	TGCGCCAGCAGCCAAGGGCTTTTAAGGACAGGGGAATTTAATGGCTACACCTTC
NA	TRBV9	TRBJ2-2	NA	CASSVNFNTGELFF	TGTGCCAGCAGCGTTAACTTTAACACCGGGGAGCTGTTTTTT
NA	TRBV5-4	TRBJ2-1	NA	CASSLDSSNEQFF	TGTGCCAGCAGCTTGGACAGTTCGAATGAGCAGTTCTTC
once	TRBV28	TRBJ1-1	NA	CASRRSGSTLFMNTEAFF	TGTGCCAGCAGACGTAGCGGCAGCACACTCTTTATGAACACTGAAGCTTTCTTT
once	TRBV6-5	TRBJ1-1	NA	CASNLQSANTEAFF	TGTGCCAGCAATTTACAGTCAGCGAACACTGAAGCTTTCTTT
NA	TRBV5-1	TRBJ2-3	NA	CASSLDVGSSSTDTQYF	TGCGCCAGCAGCTTGGACGTTGGGAGTTCTAGCACAGATACGCAGTATTTT
NA	TRBV6-2/TRBV6-3	TRBJ2-7	NA	CASSTRGGEQYF	TGTGCCAGCAGCACAAGGGGAGGCGAGCAGTACTTC
few	TRBV19	TRBJ1-3	TRBD1	CASSTPTGAGNTIYF	TGTGCCAGTAGTACCCCGACAGGGGCAGGAAACACCATATATTTT
once	TRBV15	TRBJ2-2	TRBD2	CATSRELAGVSGELFF	TGTGCCACCAGCAGAGAGCTAGCGGGAGTGAGCGGGGAGCTGTTTTTT
NA	TRBV27	TRBJ2-2	NA	CVSRALGSVTGELFF	TGTGTCAGCAGGGCACTAGGGTCGGTAACCGGGGAGCTGTTTTTT
NA	TRBV18	TRBJ2-7	NA	CASSPPDGIIYEQYF	TGTGCCAGCTCACCACCGGACGGGATTATCTACGAGCAGTACTTC
once	TRBV10-3	TRBJ2-1	NA	CATGANEQFF	TGTGCCACCGGAGCTAATGAGCAGTTCTTC
once	TRBV9	TRBJ2-1	TRBD2	CASSVVASGRGYNEQFF	TGTGCCAGCAGCGTAGTGGCTAGCGGGAGGGGATACAATGAGCAGTTCTTC
once	TRBV12-5	TRBJ2-2	TRBD2	CASGSATKLAGGSTGELFF	TGTGCTAGTGGTTCGGCAACGAAACTAGCGGGAGGGAGCACCGGGGAGCTGTTTTTT
few	TRBV11-2	TRBJ1-4	NA	CASRGHRDIEKLFF	TGTGCCAGCAGGGGCCACCGGGACATTGAAAAACTGTTTTTT
NA	TRBV14	TRBJ2-1	NA	CASSAYRGTYNEQFF	TGTGCCAGCAGCGCCTATAGAGGAACATACAATGAGCAGTTCTTC
NA	TRBV9	TRBJ2-1	TRBD2	CASSHKGLALAYNEQFF	TGTGCCAGCAGCCACAAAGGACTAGCGCTGGCCTACAATGAGCAGTTCTTC
NA	TRBV28	TRBJ2-6	NA	CASLEGLEGSLSGANVLTF	TGTGCCAGTCTGGAGGGTCTGGAGGGTTCACTCTCTGGGGCCAACGTCCTGACTTTC
NA	TRBV20-1	TRBJ1-5	NA	CSASYRGNQPQHF	TGCAGTGCTAGTTACAGGGGCAATCAGCCCCAGCATTTT
NA	TRBV4-2	TRBJ2-7	TRBD2	CASSQNPPGLADYEQYF	TGTGCCAGCAGCCAGAACCCCCCGGGACTAGCAGACTACGAGCAGTACTTC
NA	TRBV11-3	TRBJ2-1	TRBD2	CASSPRLAGVYNEQFF	TGTGCCAGCAGCCCCAGACTAGCTGGGGTCTACAATGAGCAGTTCTTC
few	TRBV2	TRBJ2-2	NA	CASSENSPTGELFF	TGTGCCAGCAGTGAAAACTCCCCCACCGGGGAGCTGTTTTTT
NA	TRBV3-1/TRBV3-2	TRBJ1-6	TRBD1	CASSLTGGIRSPLHF	TGTGCCAGCAGCCTGACAGGGGGCATACGTTCACCCCTCCACTTT
NA	TRBV11-2	TRBJ2-1	TRBD2	CASSLETSGRGEQFF	TGTGCCAGCAGCTTAGAGACTAGCGGGAGGGGTGAGCAGTTCTTC
NA	TRBV19	TRBJ1-1	TRBD1	CASSTTGAENTEAFF	TGTGCCAGTAGTACGACAGGGGCGGAGAACACTGAAGCTTTCTTT
few	TRBV14	TRBJ2-7	NA	CASSQAVGRAEQYF	TGTGCCAGCAGCCAAGCGGTAGGCAGGGCCGAGCAGTACTTC
NA	TRBV7-8	TRBJ2-7	NA	CASSLPTGSYEQYF	TGTGCCAGCAGCTTACCGACAGGCTCCTACGAGCAGTACTTC
NA	TRBV19	TRBJ1-5	TRBD1	CASSLGQGLDQPQHF	TGTGCCAGTAGCTTGGGACAGGGTCTCGATCAGCCCCAGCATTTT